Each of the 9 T cell receptor beta chains below was sequenced from the same sample in a study of blood T cell repertoires in COVID-19. Assay: immunoSEQ multiplex PCR; the TCRdb copy retains only in-frame clones and omits some. Altogether approximately 160,000 clones are present, approximately 80% being singletons, with the ten largest covering 3% to 4.5%. Sample: peripheral blood. The receptors shown here come from a woman of 80 years or more with acute or convalescent COVID-19.

This clone was seen only a few times. V usage is TRBV2 and J usage is TRBJ2-7, with D unclear. Per germline, CDR1 SNHLY and CDR2 FYNNEI. V lost 1 base and J lost 12, with 7 bases in between. This CDR3 contains 10 residues. In DNA, the CDR3 is TGTGCCAGCAGTGAAGTCTCCCTGTACTTC. This sequence encodes CASSEVSLYF. The variable domain in full, with the rest retrieved from reference TRBV2 and TRBJ2-7, is EPEVTQTPSHQVTQMGQEVILRCVPISNHLYFYWYRQILGQKVEFLVSFYNNEISEKSEIFDDQFSVERPDGSNFTLKIRSTKLEDSAMYFCASSEVSLYFGPGTRLTVT.

V is TRBV7-2 and J is TRBJ1-5; D uncertain. The germline CDR1 and CDR2 sequences are SGHTA and FQGNSA. The CDR3 contains 13 residues. V lost 3 bases and J lost 4, with 7 bases in between. The CDR3 region has the DNA TGTGCCAGCAGCTTTGGGCATAATCAGCCCCAGCATTTT. This encodes CASSFGHNQPQHF.

This chain joins TRBV4-3 and TRBJ2-1, with 9 positions matching TRBD2. The V and J ends lost 2 bases and 8 bases, in that order; junction bases with no gene match: 7. CDR1 LGHNA and CDR2 YSLEER come from the germline V gene. The CDR3 sequence is 15 residues long. The CDR3 region is CASSQSGGGAYEQFF. The CDR3 coding sequence is TGCGCCAGCAGCCAATCCGGCGGGGGGGCCTATGAGCAGTTCTTC.

The chain joins TRBV7-9 to TRBJ1-1, with 9 bases that match TRBD1. Germline V gene data show CDR1 as SEHNR and CDR2 as FQNEAQ (reference sequence). V dropped 4 bases and J dropped 1; count of bases not matched to a gene: 7. CDR3 length: 16 amino acids. The CDR3 DNA sequence: TGTGCCAGCAGCTACACCGCGACAGGGGGGAACACTGAAGCTTTCTTT. Its translation is CASSYTATGGNTEAFF.

Written as DNA, the CDR3 is TGTGCCAGCAGCCAAGATAAGCAGACCCAGTACTTC. Its protein is CASSQDKQTQYF. This rearrangement joins TRBV14 to TRBJ2-5; D uncertain. V was shortened by 0 bases and J by 6 bases, with 5 bases between the two germline ends. Looked up from germline, CDR1 is SGHDN and CDR2 is FVKESK. The CDR3 covers 12 residues.

CDR3 sequence (DNA): TGTGCCAGCACCGAACCGGGACACCACGAAAAACTGTTTTTT. Protein product: CASTEPGHHEKLFF. V and J are TRBV6-5 and TRBJ1-4; D perhaps matches TRBD1 (6 bases). V lost 7 bases and J lost 8, with 17 bases in between. The length of the CDR3 is 14 residues. The germline V gene has CDR1 MNHEY and CDR2 SVGAGI.

CDR3 nucleotide sequence: TGTGCCAGCAGCCCCATGGGACAGGTCTCCTACGAGCAGTACTTC. Its translation: CASSPMGQVSYEQYF. The rearrangement joins TRBV7-2 to TRBJ2-7; 8 bases fit TRBD1. The J segment lost 0 bases and the V segment lost 5 bases, leaving 6 bases of the junction unmatched. This CDR3 comprises 15 residues. Germline CDR1 SGHTA, CDR2 FQGNSA.

The V and J genes are TRBV5-1 and TRBJ2-5; 8 bases fit TRBD2. V lost 4 bases, J lost 5 bases, and 10 bases stayed unmatched. The CDR3 covers 15 residues. Germline V gene sequence: CDR1 SGHRS, CDR2 YFSETQ. The CDR3 nucleotides are TGCGCCAGCAGCAGAACCGGGGGGGTAAGGGAGACCCAGTACTTC. Translated, it gives CASSRTGGVRETQYF.

CDR3 in amino acids: CASSKYRDRGGQPQHF. CDR3 sequence (DNA): TGTGCCAGTAGTAAATACCGGGACAGGGGTGGTCAGCCCCAGCATTTT. This chain joins TRBV19 and TRBJ1-5; 10 positions match TRBD1. Per germline, CDR1 LNHDA and CDR2 SQIVND (reference sequence). The CDR3 contains 16 residues. V trimming: 4 bases; J trimming: 6 bases; junction bases outside the gene matches: 9.